In its sample, the clone carrying this T cell receptor (beta chain) was seen a few times. What it recognizes is unknown. These data originate in a study of tumor-infiltrating lymphocytes in localized non-small cell lung cancer. Study-level background: Some samples were collected after neoadjuvant chemotherapy; smokers, never-smokers and several histologies were included.

Assay used: immunoSEQ multiplex PCR; TCRdb lists only in-frame clones, some missing. The sample consists of 23,000 or so clones, approximately 64% of them appearing once. The J segment lost 3 bases and the V segment lost 5 bases, leaving 3 bases of the junction unmatched. This CDR3 region has 14 residues. CDR1 and CDR2 (germline): SGHTA, FQGNSA. Findings of the study overall: T-cell fraction did not differ between immunotypes IM1 and IM2.

Sequencing input: lung tumor tissue. The chain employs TRBV7-2 and TRBJ2-5, with TRBD2 matching 10 bases. The source of this sequence is a human donor with non-small cell lung cancer. The CDR3 loop reads CASSPGLAEETQYF. The CDR3 DNA reads TGTGCCAGCAGCCCCGGACTAGCGGAAGAGACCCAGTACTTC.